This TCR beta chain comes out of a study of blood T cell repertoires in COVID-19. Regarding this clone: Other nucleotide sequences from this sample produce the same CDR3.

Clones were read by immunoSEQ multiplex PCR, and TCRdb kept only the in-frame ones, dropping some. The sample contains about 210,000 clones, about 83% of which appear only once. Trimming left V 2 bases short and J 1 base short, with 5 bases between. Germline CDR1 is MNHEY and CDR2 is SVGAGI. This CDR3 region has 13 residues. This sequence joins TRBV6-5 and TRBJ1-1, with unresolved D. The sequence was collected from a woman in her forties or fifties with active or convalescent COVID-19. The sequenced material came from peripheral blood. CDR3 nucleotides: TGTGCCAGCAGTTACGGCAGGAACACTGAAGCTTTCTTT. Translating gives CASSYGRNTEAFF.